This T cell receptor (beta chain) was identified during a study of vaccination and CD4 T cells after COVID-19. Study overall: Sampling post-COVID took place a median approximately 100 days after diagnosis (range 35 to 161). Collection of post-vaccine samples followed dose two by a median roughly 72 days, spanning a range of 14 to 241.

The study sequenced cultured CD4+ T cell DNA using the Oncomine TCR Beta short-read assay. TCRdb called the PCR reads again in MiXCR, with one record for every CDR3 protein. The sample carries about 6,800 distinct CDR3 sequences, about three quarters recorded once. This CDR3 is built from 15 residues. V was shortened by 0 bases and J by 5 bases, with 13 bases between the two germline ends. Per the germline V gene, CDR1 is KGHSH and CDR2 is LQKENI. This clonotype was seen more than once but under ten times. Its antigen is still unknown. Treatment specified: approximately nine-day PBMC culture with coronavirus spike peptide pools or control peptides (ViraFEST assay).

The chain uses TRBV18 and TRBJ1-1, with D perhaps TRBD1 (5 bases). Sequencing was performed on CD4+ T cells from blood, cultured in vitro. This clonotype was obtained from a human donor who had recovered from COVID-19. CDR3 DNA sequence: TGTGCCAGCTCACCACCGTCGGGGCAGAGGACTGAAGCTTTCTTT. It specifies CASSPPSGQRTEAFF. Based on the CDR3 plus reference TRBV18 and TRBJ1-1, the full variable domain is NAGVMQNPRHLVRRRGQEARLRCSPMKGHSHVYWYRQLPEEGLKFMVYLQKENIIDESGMPKERFSAEFPKEGPSILRIQQVVRGDSAAYFCASSPPSGQRTEAFFGQGTRLTVV.